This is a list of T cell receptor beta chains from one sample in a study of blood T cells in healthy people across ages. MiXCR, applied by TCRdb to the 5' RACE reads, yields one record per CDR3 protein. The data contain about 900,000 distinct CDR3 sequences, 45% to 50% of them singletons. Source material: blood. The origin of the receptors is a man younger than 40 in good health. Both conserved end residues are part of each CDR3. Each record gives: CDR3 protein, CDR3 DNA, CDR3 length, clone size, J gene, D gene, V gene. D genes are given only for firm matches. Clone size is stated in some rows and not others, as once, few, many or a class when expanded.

CDR3aa: CASSQGGNSNQPQHF
CDR3nt: TGCGCCAGCAGCCAAGGGGGCAATAGCAATCAGCCCCAGCATTTT
len: 15
abundance: .
j_gene: TRBJ1-5
d_gene: .
v_gene: TRBV4-3

CDR3aa: CASSLISGMNTEAFF
CDR3nt: TGCGCCAGCAGCTTGATTTCTGGGATGAACACTGAAGCTTTCTTT
len: 15
abundance: .
j_gene: TRBJ1-1
d_gene: .
v_gene: TRBV5-1

CDR3aa: CASSLGLFADTQYF
CDR3nt: TGCGCCAGCAGCTTGGGACTATTCGCGGATACACAGTATTTT
len: 14
abundance: .
j_gene: TRBJ2-3
d_gene: .
v_gene: TRBV5-1

CDR3aa: CASSPSPGQGLAETQYF
CDR3nt: TGTGCCAGCAGTCCCTCCCCGGGACAGGGGCTCGCAGAGACCCAGTACTTC
len: 17
abundance: few
j_gene: TRBJ2-5
d_gene: TRBD1
v_gene: TRBV6-6

CDR3aa: CASSGRQGLETQYF
CDR3nt: TGTGCCAGCAGCGGTAGACAGGGGTTAGAGACCCAGTACTTC
len: 14
abundance: .
j_gene: TRBJ2-5
d_gene: TRBD1
v_gene: TRBV7-2

CDR3aa: CASSQEGTEQFF
CDR3nt: TGCGCCAGCAGCCAAGAAGGGACGGAGCAGTTCTTC
len: 12
abundance: .
j_gene: TRBJ2-1
d_gene: .
v_gene: TRBV4-3

CDR3aa: CSAWTGGNEQFF
CDR3nt: TGCAGCGCCTGGACAGGGGGCAATGAGCAGTTCTTC
len: 12
abundance: few
j_gene: TRBJ2-1
d_gene: TRBD1
v_gene: TRBV29-1

CDR3aa: CASSFWREGGEQYF
CDR3nt: TGCGCCAGCAGCTTTTGGCGAGAGGGAGGTGAGCAGTACTTC
len: 14
abundance: once
j_gene: TRBJ2-4
d_gene: .
v_gene: TRBV5-1

CDR3aa: CATSREGQRGEKLFF
CDR3nt: TGTGCCACCAGCAGAGAGGGACAGAGAGGTGAAAAACTGTTTTTT
len: 15
abundance: .
j_gene: TRBJ1-4
d_gene: TRBD1
v_gene: TRBV15

CDR3aa: CASSPRKSYNEQFF
CDR3nt: TGTGCCAGCAGCCCTAGAAAGTCCTACAATGAGCAGTTCTTC
len: 14
abundance: .
j_gene: TRBJ2-1
d_gene: .
v_gene: TRBV11-2

CDR3aa: CASSYRGSTYEQYF
CDR3nt: TGTGCCAGCAGTTACAGAGGCTCCACCTACGAGCAGTACTTC
len: 14
abundance: .
j_gene: TRBJ2-7
d_gene: .
v_gene: TRBV6-5

CDR3aa: CASSLTGTSLTDTQYF
CDR3nt: TGTGCCAGCAGCTTAACCGGGACTAGCTTGACAGATACGCAGTATTTT
len: 16
abundance: .
j_gene: TRBJ2-3
d_gene: TRBD2
v_gene: TRBV7-2

CDR3aa: CASSLAPRELFF
CDR3nt: TGTGCCAGCAGCTTAGCCCCAAGAGAGCTGTTTTTT
len: 12
abundance: .
j_gene: TRBJ2-2
d_gene: .
v_gene: TRBV11-2

CDR3aa: CASTGSGTVSGEQYF
CDR3nt: TGTGCCAGCACCGGATCCGGGACGGTTTCGGGAGAGCAGTACTTC
len: 15
abundance: few
j_gene: TRBJ2-7
d_gene: .
v_gene: TRBV28

CDR3aa: CASSQEGRRGSYYNEQFF
CDR3nt: TGCGCCAGCAGCCAAGAGGGGCGTCGGGGGTCCTACTACAATGAGCAGTTCTTC
len: 18
abundance: .
j_gene: TRBJ2-1
d_gene: .
v_gene: TRBV4-3

CDR3aa: CASRPTTGTSGCNEQFF
CDR3nt: TGTGCCAGCAGACCTACAACCGGGACTAGTGGCTGCAATGAGCAGTTCTTC
len: 17
abundance: .
j_gene: TRBJ2-1
d_gene: TRBD2
v_gene: TRBV7-8

CDR3aa: CASSLDYRTEAFF
CDR3nt: TGTGCCAGCAGTTTAGATTATAGGACAGAAGCTTTCTTT
len: 13
abundance: .
j_gene: TRBJ1-1
d_gene: .
v_gene: TRBV12-3/TRBV12-4

CDR3aa: CASRPPDTEAFF
CDR3nt: TGTGCCAGCAGACCTCCGGACACTGAAGCTTTCTTT
len: 12
abundance: .
j_gene: TRBJ1-1
d_gene: .
v_gene: TRBV12-3/TRBV12-4

CDR3aa: CASSPATGSYEQYF
CDR3nt: TGTGCCAGCAGCCCCGCGACGGGATCCTACGAGCAGTACTTC
len: 14
abundance: few
j_gene: TRBJ2-7
d_gene: .
v_gene: TRBV7-2

CDR3aa: CASSAGGGNIGGYEQYF
CDR3nt: TGTGCCAGCAGCGCGGGGGGGGGCAACATAGGGGGCTACGAGCAGTACTTC
len: 17
abundance: .
j_gene: TRBJ2-7
d_gene: TRBD2
v_gene: TRBV7-2

CDR3aa: CASSSSGLETQYF
CDR3nt: TGTGCCAGCAGCTCCTCGGGACTTGAGACCCAGTACTTC
len: 13
abundance: .
j_gene: TRBJ2-5
d_gene: .
v_gene: TRBV7-2

CDR3aa: CSASQRGAPRGIEQFF
CDR3nt: TGCAGTGCTAGCCAGCGGGGGGCACCCAGGGGGATTGAGCAGTTCTTC
len: 16
abundance: few
j_gene: TRBJ2-1
d_gene: TRBD2
v_gene: TRBV20-1

CDR3aa: CAIRGTGEVYGYTF
CDR3nt: TGTGCCATCAGGGGGACAGGGGAAGTCTATGGCTACACCTTC
len: 14
abundance: .
j_gene: TRBJ1-2
d_gene: TRBD1
v_gene: TRBV10-3

CDR3aa: CASSEYRGAGGYTF
CDR3nt: TGTGCCAGCAGTGAATACCGGGGAGCAGGAGGCTACACCTTC
len: 14
abundance: .
j_gene: TRBJ1-2
d_gene: .
v_gene: TRBV25-1

CDR3aa: CASSLDSANGAQYF
CDR3nt: TGTGCCAGCAGCTTAGATTCGGCCAATGGTGCGCAGTATTTT
len: 14
abundance: many
j_gene: TRBJ2-3
d_gene: .
v_gene: TRBV7-2

CDR3aa: CASSVNGEEETQYF
CDR3nt: TGTGCCAGCAGCGTAAACGGGGAGGAAGAGACCCAGTACTTC
len: 14
abundance: .
j_gene: TRBJ2-5
d_gene: .
v_gene: TRBV9

CDR3aa: CASSLDTGETQYF
CDR3nt: TGTGCCAGCAGCTTAGATACTGGAGAGACCCAGTACTTC
len: 13
abundance: .
j_gene: TRBJ2-5
d_gene: .
v_gene: TRBV7-9

CDR3aa: CASSESRGRNQPQHF
CDR3nt: TGTGCCAGCAGTGAATCCAGGGGGCGGAATCAGCCCCAGCATTTT
len: 15
abundance: .
j_gene: TRBJ1-5
d_gene: TRBD1
v_gene: TRBV2

CDR3aa: CASSAIVPTF
CDR3nt: TGTGCCAGCAGCGCTATCGTCCCGACTTTC
len: 10
abundance: .
j_gene: TRBJ2-6
d_gene: .
v_gene: TRBV7-9

CDR3aa: CASSRTGENTEAFF
CDR3nt: TGTGCCAGCAGCAGGACAGGGGAAAACACTGAAGCTTTCTTT
len: 14
abundance: many
j_gene: TRBJ1-1
d_gene: TRBD1
v_gene: TRBV12-3/TRBV12-4

CDR3aa: CASSLPGTEQFF
CDR3nt: TGTGCCAGCAGTTTACCCGGGACGGAGCAGTTCTTC
len: 12
abundance: many
j_gene: TRBJ2-1
d_gene: .
v_gene: TRBV7-3

CDR3aa: CASSGGDYNEQFF
CDR3nt: TGTGCCAGCAGTGGCGGGGACTACAATGAGCAGTTCTTC
len: 13
abundance: many
j_gene: TRBJ2-1
d_gene: .
v_gene: TRBV6-4

CDR3aa: CASSLREIRANEQFF
CDR3nt: TGTGCCAGCAGCTTACGGGAGATTAGGGCAAATGAGCAGTTCTTC
len: 15
abundance: .
j_gene: TRBJ2-1
d_gene: .
v_gene: TRBV7-8

CDR3aa: CASSAPAGGTDTQYF
CDR3nt: TGTGCCAGCAGTGCCCCGGCGGGGGGCACGGATACGCAGTATTTT
len: 15
abundance: .
j_gene: TRBJ2-3
d_gene: TRBD2
v_gene: TRBV12-3/TRBV12-4

CDR3aa: CAIRDDGLEQYF
CDR3nt: TGTGCCATCAGGGATGACGGGCTCGAGCAGTACTTC
len: 12
abundance: few
j_gene: TRBJ2-7
d_gene: .
v_gene: TRBV10-3

CDR3aa: CASSPDGGDYEQYF
CDR3nt: TGTGCCAGCAGCCCCGATGGTGGCGACTACGAGCAGTACTTC
len: 14
abundance: few
j_gene: TRBJ2-7
d_gene: .
v_gene: TRBV11-2

CDR3aa: CASSYIGGAPDGYTF
CDR3nt: TGTGCCAGCAGTTACATCGGGGGGGCGCCGGATGGCTACACCTTC
len: 15
abundance: .
j_gene: TRBJ1-2
d_gene: .
v_gene: TRBV6-5

CDR3aa: CASRETFSNEQFF
CDR3nt: TGTGCCAGCAGAGAGACTTTCTCCAATGAGCAGTTCTTC
len: 13
abundance: .
j_gene: TRBJ2-1
d_gene: .
v_gene: TRBV28

CDR3aa: CASRPQGQETQYF
CDR3nt: TGTGCCAGCAGACCCCAGGGTCAAGAGACCCAGTACTTC
len: 13
abundance: few
j_gene: TRBJ2-5
d_gene: .
v_gene: TRBV7-9

CDR3aa: CASSQGSPVSSYEQYF
CDR3nt: TGCGCCAGCAGCCAAGGTTCACCGGTTAGCTCCTACGAGCAGTACTTC
len: 16
abundance: .
j_gene: TRBJ2-7
d_gene: .
v_gene: TRBV4-1

CDR3aa: CASSTAGTSGDEQFF
CDR3nt: TGTGCCAGCAGTACCGCCGGGACTAGCGGGGATGAGCAGTTCTTC
len: 15
abundance: .
j_gene: TRBJ2-1
d_gene: TRBD2
v_gene: TRBV6-6

CDR3aa: CASSFVTGAYEQYF
CDR3nt: TGTGCCAGCAGTTTCGTGACAGGGGCCTACGAGCAGTACTTC
len: 14
abundance: few
j_gene: TRBJ2-7
d_gene: TRBD1
v_gene: TRBV6-5

CDR3aa: CASSLDPGDYNEQFF
CDR3nt: TGCGCCAGCAGCTTGGATCCAGGGGACTACAATGAGCAGTTCTTC
len: 15
abundance: many
j_gene: TRBJ2-1
d_gene: .
v_gene: TRBV5-1

CDR3aa: CASSVAQGSNTEAFF
CDR3nt: TGTGCCAGCAGCGTAGCTCAGGGATCGAACACTGAAGCTTTCTTT
len: 15
abundance: .
j_gene: TRBJ1-1
d_gene: .
v_gene: TRBV9

CDR3aa: CASSQDTGTDTQYF
CDR3nt: TGTGCCAGCAGCCAAGATACAGGCACAGATACGCAGTATTTT
len: 14
abundance: .
j_gene: TRBJ2-3
d_gene: .
v_gene: TRBV4-2